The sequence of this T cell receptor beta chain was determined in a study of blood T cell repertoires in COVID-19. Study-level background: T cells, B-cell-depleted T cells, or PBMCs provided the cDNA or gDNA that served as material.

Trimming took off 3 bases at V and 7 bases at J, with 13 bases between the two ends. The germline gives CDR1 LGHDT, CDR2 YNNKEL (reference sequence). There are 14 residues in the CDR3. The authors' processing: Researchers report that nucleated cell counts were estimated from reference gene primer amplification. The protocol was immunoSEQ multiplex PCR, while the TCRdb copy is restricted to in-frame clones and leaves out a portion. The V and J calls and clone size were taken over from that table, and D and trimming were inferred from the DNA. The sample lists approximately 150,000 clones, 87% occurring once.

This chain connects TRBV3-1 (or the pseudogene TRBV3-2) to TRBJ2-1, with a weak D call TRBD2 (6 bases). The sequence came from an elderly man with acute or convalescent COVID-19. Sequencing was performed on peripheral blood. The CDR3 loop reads CASSHGRRGNEQFF. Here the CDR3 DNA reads TGTGCCAGCAGCCACGGTCGCCGGGGGAATGAGCAGTTCTTC.